This T cell receptor beta chain was sequenced during a study of T cells after yellow fever vaccination. General study points: CD4 and CD8 compartments shared a small share of clonotypes, likely from convergent recombination. Repertoires obtained by FACS sorting could include abundant clonotypes that entered as contaminants from the bulk population. By day 5 rather than day 15, the secondary response had peaked, though it was weaker.

Germline V lookup: CDR1 SGHTA, CDR2 FQGNSA. This CDR3 spans 15 amino acids. V lost 4 bases, J lost 0 bases, and 5 bases stayed unmatched. This clonotype was seen only a few times. Its matching antigen is unknown. MiXCR was run by TCRdb on the 5' RACE reads, yielding one entry per CDR3 protein. The sample gives nearly 550,000 distinct CDR3 sequences, roughly 21% of which show up once; over 11% is in the top ten. The chain carries TRBV7-2 and TRBJ1-1; 7 nucleotides align to TRBD1. Sequencing used PBMCs, obtained 15 days after the yellow fever booster vaccination. The TCR originated in a man younger than 45 who received the YFV17D yellow fever vaccine. The CDR3 DNA reads as TGTGCCAGCAGCTGGGACAGTAAGATGAACACTGAAGCTTTCTTT. Its protein product is CASSWDSKMNTEAFF.